The next 11 T cell receptor beta chains were all read from a single sample in a study of Ad26.COV2.S vaccination and SARS-CoV-2 variants. Sequencing used immunoSEQ multiplex PCR; TCRdb keeps in-frame clones, though not all of them. Here the sample spans about 390,000 clones, roughly 90% being singletons. This sample's treatment: some 20 received Ad26.COV2.S at low or high dose, single or two shots; roughly five received placebo; per-sample allocation not given. Sampling occurred on day 63 after the first vaccine or placebo injection. The specimen was peripheral blood, collected in a trial of Ad26.COV2.S vaccine versus placebo. The receptors here all came from a person aged 18-65 years who received the Ad26.COV2.S COVID-19 vaccine or a placebo.

The chain joins TRBV5-5 to TRBJ2-7; D not certain. The length of the CDR3 is 14 residues. Germline V gene sequence: CDR1 SGHKS, CDR2 YYEKEE (reference sequence). V was pared by 4 bases and J by 4 bases, with 15 bases between. The CDR3 is CASSQLPGRYEQYF. In DNA, the CDR3 is TGTGCCAGCAGCCAACTCCCGGGCCGATACGAGCAGTACTTC. The entire variable domain, with the rest obtained from reference TRBV5-5 and TRBJ2-7, is as follows: DAGVTQSPTHLIKTRGQQVTLRCSPISGHKSVSWYQQVLGQGPQFIFQYYEKEERGRGNFPDRFSARQFPNYSSELNVNALLLGDSALYLCASSQLPGRYEQYFGPGTRLTVT.

The rearrangement joins TRBV6-5 to TRBJ2-7; D is tentatively TRBD1 or TRBD2 (5 bases each). The CDR3 spans 14 residues. In germline, CDR1 is MNHEY, CDR2 SVGAGI. Trimming stripped 7 bases from V and 2 bases from J, with 15 bases between. The CDR3, as DNA: TGTGCCAGCACCTACGGTCGGGGACCCTACGAGCAGTACTTC. Its protein is CASTYGRGPYEQYF.

This clone was counted a single time. This rearrangement joins TRBV5-1 to TRBJ2-3, with D possibly matching TRBD2 (6 bases). Looked up from germline, CDR1 is SGHRS and CDR2 is YFSETQ. This CDR3 comprises 14 residues. V was cut by 6 bases and J by 0 bases, with 11 bases left in between. In DNA form, the CDR3 reads TGCGCCAGCACCGGGGGACCTAGCACAGATACGCAGTATTTT. It specifies CASTGGPSTDTQYF.

The CDR3, as DNA: TGCGCCAGCAGCCAAGCGTTTGAACTAGCGGGGCCCTACGAGCAGTACTTC. It is translated as CASSQAFELAGPYEQYF. The chain combines TRBV4-3 with TRBJ2-7; TRBD2 matches at 10 bases. Germline V CDR1 and CDR2: LGHNA, YSLEER. The CDR3 consists of 17 residues. Trimming took 1 base from V and 2 from J; bases not matched to a gene: 8.

The chain couples TRBV5-6 to TRBJ1-1; 9 bases are shared with TRBD1. Trimming cost V 3 bases and J 6 bases; bases outside gene matches: 12. There are 16 residues in the CDR3. CDR1 and CDR2 (germline): SGHDT, YYEEEE. In DNA form, the CDR3 reads TGTGCCAGCAGCTCCTGGACAGGGGCGGGTTTGGCTGAAGCTTTCTTT. It yields the protein CASSSWTGAGLAEAFF.

V and J are TRBV11-2 and TRBJ2-7; maybe TRBD1 (6 bases). With 3 bases removed from V and 4 bases from J, the gap between germline ends came to 16 bases. The CDR3 length is 15 residues. Germline values: CDR1 SGHAT, CDR2 FQNNGV. The DNA of the CDR3 is TGTGCCAGCAGCTTTGAGGGGGTGGCGGCATACGAGCAGTACTTC. Residues: CASSFEGVAAYEQYF.

This chain connects TRBV13 to TRBJ1-1; D perhaps matches TRBD1 (6 bases). Germline V gene sequence: CDR1 PRHDT, CDR2 FYEKMQ (reference sequence). This CDR3 region has 13 residues. V shed 4 bases and J shed 4 bases, with 10 bases lying between them. Here the CDR3 reads CASSSQGITEAFF. DNA of the CDR3: TGTGCCAGCAGCTCCCAGGGGATCACTGAAGCTTTCTTT.

The V and J genes are TRBV7-2 and TRBJ1-2; 8 bases map to TRBD1. CDR1 and CDR2 (germline): SGHTA, FQGNSA. There are 15 residues in the CDR3. With 2 bases clipped from V and 7 bases from J, the junction kept 9 bases outside the gene matches. CDR3 region: CASSLSQGAVFGYTF. The DNA of the CDR3 is TGTGCCAGCAGCTTATCTCAGGGGGCGGTGTTTGGCTACACCTTC.

The rearrangement links TRBV5-6 to TRBJ2-1, with 9 bases identical to TRBD1. The V and J ends lost 3 bases and 4 bases, in that order; junction bases with no gene match: 8. The CDR3 consists of 16 residues. The V gene's germline CDR1 is SGHDT and CDR2 YYEEEE. The CDR3 protein is CASSSVGTGPYNEQFF. The CDR3 DNA reads TGTGCCAGCAGCTCCGTCGGGACAGGGCCTTACAATGAGCAGTTCTTC.

The V call is TRBV19, the J call TRBJ1-1, with D maybe TRBD1 (6 bases). CDR3 size: 14 residues. V was pared by 8 bases and J by 3 bases, with 16 bases between. Germline V gives CDR1 LNHDA, CDR2 SQIVND (reference sequence). Here the CDR3 DNA reads TGTGCCAGTCGTTTGGGGGCTGAGGACACTGAAGCTTTCTTT. This encodes CASRLGAEDTEAFF.

This chain links TRBV5-1 with TRBJ1-6, with TRBD1 identical over 7 bases. Germline trimming cut 0 bases from V and 11 bases from J; bases unmatched to any gene: 11. The CDR3 length is 16 residues. CDR1 and CDR2 (germline): SGHRS, YFSETQ. CDR3 bases: TGCGCCAGCAGCTTGGTATACAGGGGAGAAAGGACACCCCTCCACTTT. This encodes CASSLVYRGERTPLHF.